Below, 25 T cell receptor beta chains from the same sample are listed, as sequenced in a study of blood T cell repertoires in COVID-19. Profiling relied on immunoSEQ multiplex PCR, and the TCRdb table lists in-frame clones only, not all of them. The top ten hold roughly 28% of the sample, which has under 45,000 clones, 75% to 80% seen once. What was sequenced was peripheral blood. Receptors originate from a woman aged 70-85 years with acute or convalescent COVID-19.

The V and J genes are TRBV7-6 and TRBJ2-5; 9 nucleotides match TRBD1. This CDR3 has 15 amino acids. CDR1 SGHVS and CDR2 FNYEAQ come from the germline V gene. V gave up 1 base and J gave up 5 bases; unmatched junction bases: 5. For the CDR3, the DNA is TGTGCCAGCAGCTTAGGGACAGGGGTGTGGGAGACCCAGTACTTC. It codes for CASSLGTGVWETQYF.

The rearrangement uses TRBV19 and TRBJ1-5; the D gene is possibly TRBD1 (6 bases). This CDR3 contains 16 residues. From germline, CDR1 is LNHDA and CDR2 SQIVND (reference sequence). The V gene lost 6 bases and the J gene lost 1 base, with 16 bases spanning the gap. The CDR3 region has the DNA TGTGCCAGTAGCCCACGAGAAGGGGGAAGCAATCAGCCCCAGCATTTT. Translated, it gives CASSPREGGSNQPQHF.

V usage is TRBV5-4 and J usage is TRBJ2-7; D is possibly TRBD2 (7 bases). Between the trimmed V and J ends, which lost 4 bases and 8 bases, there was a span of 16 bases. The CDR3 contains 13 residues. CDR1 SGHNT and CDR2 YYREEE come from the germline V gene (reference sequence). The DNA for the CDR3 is TGTGCCAGCAGCGGAGGGGGGGTAGGGAAGCAGTACTTC. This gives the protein CASSGGGVGKQYF. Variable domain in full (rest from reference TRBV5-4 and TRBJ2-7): ETGVTQSPTHLIKTRGQQVTLRCSSQSGHNTVSWYQQALGQGPQFIFQYYREEENGRGNFPPRFSGLQFPNYSSELNVNALELDDSALYLCASSGGGVGKQYFGPGTRLTVT.

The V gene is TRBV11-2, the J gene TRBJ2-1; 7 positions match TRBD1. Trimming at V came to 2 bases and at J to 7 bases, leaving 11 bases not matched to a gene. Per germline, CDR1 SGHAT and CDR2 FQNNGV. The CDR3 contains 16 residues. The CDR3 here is CASSLNPGQILNEQFF. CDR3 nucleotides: TGTGCCAGCAGCTTAAACCCGGGACAGATCCTTAATGAGCAGTTCTTC. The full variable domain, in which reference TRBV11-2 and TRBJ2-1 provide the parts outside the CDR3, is EAGVAQSPRYKIIEKRQSVAFWCNPISGHATLYWYQQILGQGPKLLIQFQNNGVVDDSQLPKDRFSAERLKGVDSTLKIQPAKLEDSAVYLCASSLNPGQILNEQFFGPGTRLTVL.

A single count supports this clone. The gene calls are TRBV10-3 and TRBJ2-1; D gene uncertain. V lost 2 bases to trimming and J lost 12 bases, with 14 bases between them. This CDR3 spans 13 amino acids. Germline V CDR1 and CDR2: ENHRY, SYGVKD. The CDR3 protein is CAISEQTAGLQFF. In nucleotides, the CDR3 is TGTGCCATCAGTGAGCAAACAGCTGGTCTGCAGTTCTTC.

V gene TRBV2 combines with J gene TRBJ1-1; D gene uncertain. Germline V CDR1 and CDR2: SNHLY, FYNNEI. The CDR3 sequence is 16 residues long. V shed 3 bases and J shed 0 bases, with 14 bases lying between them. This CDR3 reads CASSDVLFTVNTEAFF. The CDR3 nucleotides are TGTGCCAGCAGTGACGTCTTGTTTACGGTGAACACTGAAGCTTTCTTT. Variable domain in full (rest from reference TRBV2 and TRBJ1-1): EPEVTQTPSHQVTQMGQEVILRCVPISNHLYFYWYRQILGQKVEFLVSFYNNEISEKSEIFDDQFSVERPDGSNFTLKIRSTKLEDSAMYFCASSDVLFTVNTEAFFGQGTRLTVV.

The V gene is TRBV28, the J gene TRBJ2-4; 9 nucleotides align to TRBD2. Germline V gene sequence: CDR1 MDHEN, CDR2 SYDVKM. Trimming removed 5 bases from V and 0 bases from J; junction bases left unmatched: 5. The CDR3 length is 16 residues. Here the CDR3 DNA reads TGTGCCAGCAGTCTTAGCGGGGGTTTAGCCAAAAACATTCAGTACTTC. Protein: CASSLSGGLAKNIQYF.

CDR3 region: CASSPGGTGQTYEQYF. CDR3 coding DNA: TGTGCCAGCTCACCGGGAGGGACAGGACAAACCTACGAGCAGTACTTC. The chain uses TRBV18 and TRBJ2-7; D is perhaps TRBD1 (8 bases). The V end was cut by 3 bases, the J end by 2 bases, with 17 bases between. The CDR3 extends over 16 amino acids. Germline V gene sequence: CDR1 KGHSH, CDR2 LQKENI. The full variable domain, its missing parts supplied by reference TRBV18 and TRBJ2-7, is NAGVMQNPRHLVRRRGQEARLRCSPMKGHSHVYWYRQLPEEGLKFMVYLQKENIIDESGMPKERFSAEFPKEGPSILRIQQVVRGDSAAYFCASSPGGTGQTYEQYFGPGTRLTVT.

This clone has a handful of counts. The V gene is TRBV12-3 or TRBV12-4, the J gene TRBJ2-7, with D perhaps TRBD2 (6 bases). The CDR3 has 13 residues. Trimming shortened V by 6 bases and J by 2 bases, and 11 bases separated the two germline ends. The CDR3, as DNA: TGTGCCAGCAGGGTGGGCGGGGCCTACGAGCAGTACTTC. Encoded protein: CASRVGGAYEQYF.

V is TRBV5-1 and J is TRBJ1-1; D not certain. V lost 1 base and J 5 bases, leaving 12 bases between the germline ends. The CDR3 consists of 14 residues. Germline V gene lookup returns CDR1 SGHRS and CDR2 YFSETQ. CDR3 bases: TGCGCCAGCAGCTTGCCGACCGGCGGGACTGAAGCTTTCTTT. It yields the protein CASSLPTGGTEAFF.

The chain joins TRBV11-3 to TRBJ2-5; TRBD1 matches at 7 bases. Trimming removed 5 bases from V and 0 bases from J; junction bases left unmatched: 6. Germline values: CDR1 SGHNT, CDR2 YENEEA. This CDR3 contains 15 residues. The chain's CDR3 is CASSARTGDQETQYF. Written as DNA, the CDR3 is TGTGCCAGCAGCGCCCGGACAGGAGACCAAGAGACCCAGTACTTC.

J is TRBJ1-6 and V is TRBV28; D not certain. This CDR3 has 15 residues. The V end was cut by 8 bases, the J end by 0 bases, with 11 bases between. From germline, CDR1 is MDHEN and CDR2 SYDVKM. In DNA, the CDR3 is TGTGCCAGCCTAGACCAGAGCTCCTATAATTCACCCCTCCACTTT. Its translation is CASLDQSSYNSPLHF.

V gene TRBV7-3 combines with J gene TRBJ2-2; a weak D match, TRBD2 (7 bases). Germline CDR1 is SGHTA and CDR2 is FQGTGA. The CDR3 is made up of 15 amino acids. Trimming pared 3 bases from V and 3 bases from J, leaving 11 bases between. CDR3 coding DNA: TGTGCCAGCAGCTTCGACGGGGGGCACACCGGGGAGCTGTTTTTT. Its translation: CASSFDGGHTGELFF.

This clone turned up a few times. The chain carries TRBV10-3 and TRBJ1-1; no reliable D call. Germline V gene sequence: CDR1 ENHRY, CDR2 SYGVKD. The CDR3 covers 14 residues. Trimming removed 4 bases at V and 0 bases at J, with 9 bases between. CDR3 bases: TGTGCCATCAGTGGGTGGCAGATGAACACTGAAGCTTTCTTT. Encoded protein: CAISGWQMNTEAFF.

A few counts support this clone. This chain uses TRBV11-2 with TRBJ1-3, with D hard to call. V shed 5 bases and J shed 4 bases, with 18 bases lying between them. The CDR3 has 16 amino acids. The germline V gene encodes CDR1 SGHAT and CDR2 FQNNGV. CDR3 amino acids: CASSLPGRVYGNTIYF. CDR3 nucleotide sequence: TGTGCCAGCAGCCTACCCGGTAGAGTTTACGGAAACACCATATATTTT.

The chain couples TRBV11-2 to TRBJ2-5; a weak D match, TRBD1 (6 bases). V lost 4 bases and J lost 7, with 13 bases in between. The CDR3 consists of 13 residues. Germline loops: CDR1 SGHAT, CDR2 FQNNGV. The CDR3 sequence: CASSSRGEGTQYF. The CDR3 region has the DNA TGTGCCAGCAGCTCCAGGGGAGAGGGGACCCAGTACTTC.

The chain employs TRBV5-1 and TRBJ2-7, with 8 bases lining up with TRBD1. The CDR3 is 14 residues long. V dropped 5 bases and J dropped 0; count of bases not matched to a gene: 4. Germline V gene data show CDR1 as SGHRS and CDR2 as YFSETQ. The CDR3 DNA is TGCGCCAGCAGTTCAACAGGGGGCTCCTACGAGCAGTACTTC. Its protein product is CASSSTGGSYEQYF.

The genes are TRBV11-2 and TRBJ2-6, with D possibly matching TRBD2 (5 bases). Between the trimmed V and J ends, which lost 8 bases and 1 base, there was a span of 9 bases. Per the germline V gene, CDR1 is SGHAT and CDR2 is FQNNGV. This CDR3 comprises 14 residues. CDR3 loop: CASEGWSGANVLTF. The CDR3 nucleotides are TGTGCCAGCGAGGGTTGGTCTGGGGCCAACGTCCTGACTTTC.

CDR3 in amino acids: CASSATTGTGNLYEQYF. The CDR3 region has the DNA TGTGCCAGCAGTGCAACGACAGGAACCGGTAATCTTTACGAGCAGTACTTC. The chain couples TRBV25-1 to TRBJ2-7; possible D gene TRBD1, 6 bases. The CDR3 totals 17 residues. The germline V and J ends were trimmed by 4 bases and 4 bases, with 23 bases remaining between them. Per germline, CDR1 MGHDK and CDR2 SYGVNS.

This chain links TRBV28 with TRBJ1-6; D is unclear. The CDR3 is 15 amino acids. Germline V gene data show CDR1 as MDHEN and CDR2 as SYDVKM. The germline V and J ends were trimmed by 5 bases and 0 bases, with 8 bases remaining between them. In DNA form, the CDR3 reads TGTGCCAGCAGTCTGTACAGCTCCTATAATTCACCCCTCCACTTT. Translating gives CASSLYSSYNSPLHF.

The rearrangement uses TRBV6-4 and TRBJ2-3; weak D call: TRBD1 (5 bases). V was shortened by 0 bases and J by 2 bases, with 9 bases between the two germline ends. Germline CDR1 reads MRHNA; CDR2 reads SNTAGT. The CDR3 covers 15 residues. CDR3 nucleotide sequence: TGTGCCAGCAGTGACTCAGGGGTCCCCACAGATACGCAGTATTTT. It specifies CASSDSGVPTDTQYF.

The CDR3 coding sequence is TGTGCCAGCAGTTGGGGGGGGCGTCGGTACGAGCAGTACTTC. Amino acid sequence: CASSWGGRRYEQYF. This sequence joins TRBV27 and TRBJ2-7; a possible D gene is TRBD2 (7 bases). The CDR3 runs 14 residues. The V and J ends lost 4 bases and 4 bases respectively, with 14 bases between them. Per the germline V gene, CDR1 is MNHEY and CDR2 is SMNVEV (reference sequence).

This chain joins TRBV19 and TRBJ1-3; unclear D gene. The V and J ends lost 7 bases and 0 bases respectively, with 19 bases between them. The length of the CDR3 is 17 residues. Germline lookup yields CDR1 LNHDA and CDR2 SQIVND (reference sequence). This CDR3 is CASKTTAGSVSGNTIYF. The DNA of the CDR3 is TGTGCCAGTAAGACTACCGCTGGGTCAGTCTCTGGAAACACCATATATTTT. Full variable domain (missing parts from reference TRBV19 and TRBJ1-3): DGGITQSPKYLFRKEGQNVTLSCEQNLNHDAMYWYRQDPGQGLRLIYYSQIVNDFQKGDIAEGYSVSREKKESFPLTVTSAQKNPTAFYLCASKTTAGSVSGNTIYFGEGSWLTVV.

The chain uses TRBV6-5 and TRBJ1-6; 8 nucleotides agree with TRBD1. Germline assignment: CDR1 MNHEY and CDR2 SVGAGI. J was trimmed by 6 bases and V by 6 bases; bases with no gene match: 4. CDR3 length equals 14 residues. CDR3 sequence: CASSPQGVNSPLHF. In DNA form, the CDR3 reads TGTGCCAGCAGCCCACAGGGGGTTAATTCACCCCTCCACTTT.

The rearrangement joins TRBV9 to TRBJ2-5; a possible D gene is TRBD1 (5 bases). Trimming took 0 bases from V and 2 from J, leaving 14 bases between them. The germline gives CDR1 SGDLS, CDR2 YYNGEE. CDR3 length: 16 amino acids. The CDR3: CASSVVGAIGQETQYF. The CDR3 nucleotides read TGTGCCAGCAGCGTAGTAGGGGCGATTGGGCAAGAGACCCAGTACTTC.